This T cell receptor (beta chain) was captured in a study of CD8 T cells in ankylosing spondylitis. Worth noting for this clonotype: Its antigen is not identified.

Trimming left V 3 bases short and J 8 bases short, with 13 bases between. CDR1 and CDR2 from the germline V gene are KGHDR and SFDVKD. This CDR3 has 14 residues. As the method for making TCR beta libraries, quantitative 5'-RACE with molecular barcodes was used. TCRdb reanalysed the 5' RACE reads using MiXCR and keeps one entry per CDR3 protein. This repertoire shows around 450,000 distinct CDR3 sequences, about 24% found once; its top ten account for about 0.92%. Study-level points and caveats: Blood from ankylosing spondylitis patients appeared to carry a characteristic eight-variant TCR beta motif.

The J gene is TRBJ1-5, the V gene TRBV24-1; D call uncertain. The TCR originated in a male donor with ankylosing spondylitis. Sequenced sample: blood, either unsorted or a sorted T cell fraction (not recorded which). In nucleotides, the CDR3 is TGTGCCACCAGTGATGGACCGGGTCTGGAGCCCCAGCATTTT. It codes for CATSDGPGLEPQHF.